This TCR beta chain emerged from a study of glioma-infiltrating T cells after dendritic cell vaccination. Whole-study context: Treatment, given 2003 to 2012, was autologous tumor lysate-pulsed dendritic cell vaccination. General study findings and limits: Survival was not directly related to TCR clonality in these patients.

With 6 bases clipped from V and 5 bases from J, the junction kept 4 bases outside the gene matches. Germline CDR1 is SEHNR and CDR2 is FQNEAQ (reference sequence). The CDR3 is 15 amino acids. Input was 2 ug genomic DNA, or all available if less. Here immunoSEQ multiplex PCR was the method, and the copy in TCRdb shows in-frame clones only, minus some. Of 70,000 to 100,000 clones in the sample, around 83% were seen once. As to this clone: As yet, its antigen is unknown.

Noted time point: after dendritic cell vaccination, including at tumor progression/relapse. None of the glioblastoma patients had an isocitrate dehydrogenase mutation. The sample in question was blood, obtained after dendritic cell vaccination. The chain couples TRBV7-9 to TRBJ2-3; 14 bases match TRBD2. This sequence was found in a human donor with glioblastoma. CDR3 bases: TGTGCCAGCAGATTGACTAGCGGGGGGGAAGATACGCAGTATTTT. Residues: CASRLTSGGEDTQYF.